This is a list of T cell receptor beta chains from one sample in a study of shared clonotypes between healthy human individuals. Produced via immunoSEQ multiplex PCR; TCRdb's table is partial and in-frame only. This table holds more than 2,000,000 clones, around 90% found once. Sequenced input: naive CD4+ T cells sorted from blood. These receptors all come from a man younger than 35 in good health. Each CDR3 is given with its conserved first and last residue. A D gene is named only where the DNA matches it firmly. Clone size, where shown, is once, few, many, or a class for clones that have expanded.

>.|13|.|TRBV19|TRBJ2-7
TGTGCCATTACCACCGCCGGGGGCAACGAGCAGTACTTC
CAITTAGGNEQYF
>TRBD1|15|.|TRBV7-9|TRBJ2-1
TGTGCCGTAAGGGGGGCAGGGGGCCTCCTCAATGAGCAGTTCTTC
CAVRGAGGLLNEQFF
>TRBD2|17|.|TRBV5-1|TRBJ2-5
TGCGCCAGCAGCTTGGCTAGCGGGGGCGAAAAACGGGAGACCCAGTACTTC
CASSLASGGEKRETQYF
>.|14|.|TRBV6-5|TRBJ1-3
TGTGCCAGCAGGGGTCAGGGGCTTGGAAACACCATATATTTT
CASRGQGLGNTIYF
>.|10|.|TRBV20-1|TRBJ1-5
TGCAGTGCTAGCGGGTGGCCCCAGCATTTT
CSASGWPQHF
>.|17|.|TRBV19|TRBJ2-3
TGTGCCAGTAGTCCCTGGGACCCGACAGTTGATACAGATACGCAGTATTTT
CASSPWDPTVDTDTQYF
>.|13|.|TRBV10-3|TRBJ2-3
TGTGCCATGGGAGGCTCTAGCACAGATACGCAGTATTTT
CAMGGSSTDTQYF
>TRBD2|16|.|TRBV18|TRBJ2-7
TGTGCCAGCTCACCCGGACTAGCGGGGCTCTCCTACGAGCAGTACTTC
CASSPGLAGLSYEQYF
>TRBD2|17|.|TRBV7-9|TRBJ2-1
TGTGCCAGCAGGAAAGCGGGGGTGATAAGATTAAACAATGAGCAGTTCTTC
CASRKAGVIRLNNEQFF
>.|15|.|TRBV28|TRBJ2-7
TGTGCCAGCAGTTCCGCCTTGGGGGCCCTGACTCTGCAGTACTTC
CASSSALGALTLQYF
>.|14|.|TRBV5-4|TRBJ1-5
TGTGCCAGCAGCTTGGTCACGGGCCATCAGCCCCAGCATTTT
CASSLVTGHQPQHF
>TRBD2|15|.|TRBV4-3|TRBJ2-1
TGCGCCAGCAGCCCAAGCGGGAGCTCCTACAATGAGCAGTTCTTC
CASSPSGSSYNEQFF
>TRBD1|14|.|TRBV14|TRBJ2-7
TGTGCCAGCAGCCCCCGACAGGGGGCATACGAGCAGTACTTC
CASSPRQGAYEQYF
>TRBD2|15|.|TRBV7-2|TRBJ2-2
TGTGCCAGCAGCCGCGGACTAGCGGGAAGAGGGGAGCTGTTTTTT
CASSRGLAGRGELFF
>TRBD2|11|.|TRBV20-1|TRBJ2-1
TGCAGTGCTGCTACCGGGACTAGGGAGTTCTTC
CSAATGTREFF
>TRBD1|16|.|TRBV5-6|TRBJ1-2
TGTGCCAGCAACCAAAAAACAGGGGTCAGTAACTATGGCTACACCTTC
CASNQKTGVSNYGYTF
>TRBD1|18|.|TRBV5-1|TRBJ2-3
TGCGCCAGCAGCTTGATGGCGATTGGGACAGGGAGGACAGATACGCAGTATTTT
CASSLMAIGTGRTDTQYF
>.|14|.|TRBV5-1|TRBJ2-3
TGCGCCAGCAGCTTGGGGGTGGTCCCAGATACGCAGTATTTT
CASSLGVVPDTQYF
>TRBD1|13|.|TRBV6-1|TRBJ1-1
TGTGCCAGCAGGAACACAGGGGAGAGGAAAGCTTTCTTT
CASRNTGERKAFF
>.|13|.|TRBV7-7|TRBJ2-7
TGTGCTAGCAGCTTATACCCATGGGACGAGCAGTACTTC
CASSLYPWDEQYF
>.|13|.|TRBV10-3|TRBJ2-3
TGTGCCATCAGTGAGTCGAGAGTGGATACGCAGTATTTT
CAISESRVDTQYF
>.|12|few|TRBV7-9|TRBJ1-4
TGTGCCAGCAGCCGCTTAGATGAAAAACTGTTTTTT
CASSRLDEKLFF
>.|15|.|TRBV28|TRBJ1-5
TGTGCCAGCAGCCTATTAATAGGGGGAGGACAGCCCCAGCATTTT
CASSLLIGGGQPQHF
>.|14|.|TRBV7-9|TRBJ2-5
TGTGCCAGCAGCTCCCACCGGCAGGGATTGACCCAGTACTTC
CASSSHRQGLTQYF